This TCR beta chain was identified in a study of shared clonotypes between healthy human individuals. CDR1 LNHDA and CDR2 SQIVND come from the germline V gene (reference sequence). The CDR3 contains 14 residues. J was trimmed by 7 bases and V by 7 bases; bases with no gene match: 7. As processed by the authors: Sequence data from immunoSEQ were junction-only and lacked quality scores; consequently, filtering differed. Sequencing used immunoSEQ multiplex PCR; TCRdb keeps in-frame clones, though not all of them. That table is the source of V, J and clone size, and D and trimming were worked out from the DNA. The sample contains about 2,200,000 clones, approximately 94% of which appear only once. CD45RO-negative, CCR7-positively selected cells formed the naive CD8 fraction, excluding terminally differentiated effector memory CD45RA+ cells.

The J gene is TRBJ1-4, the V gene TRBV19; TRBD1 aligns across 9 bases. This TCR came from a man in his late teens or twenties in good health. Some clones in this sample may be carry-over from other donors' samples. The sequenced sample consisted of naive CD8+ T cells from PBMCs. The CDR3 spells CASKGRTGAEKLFF. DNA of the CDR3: TGTGCCAGTAAGGGGCGGACAGGGGCTGAAAAACTGTTTTTT.